The sequence of this T cell receptor beta chain was determined in a study of early T cells in non-severe SARS-CoV-2 infection. Each cDNA molecule carried a unique molecular identifier. TCRdb reanalysed the 5' RACE reads using MiXCR and keeps one entry per CDR3 protein. In the table there are about 66,000 distinct CDR3 sequences, over 20% of which are singletons. This CDR3 region has 11 residues. Germline values: CDR1 SEHNR, CDR2 FQNEAQ (reference sequence). The V and J ends lost 1 base and 5 bases respectively, with 2 bases between them. The sequence was obtained from an adult who was a healthcare worker with PCR-confirmed SARS-CoV-2 infection or an uninfected control (not recorded which). The chain has TRBV7-9 and TRBJ2-5; D remains ambiguous. The sequenced sample was whole blood, obtained at baseline. The CDR3 sequence: CASSLVETQYF. The CDR3 DNA sequence: TGTGCCAGCAGCTTAGTGGAGACCCAGTACTTC.